The clone carrying this T cell receptor beta chain occurred once. Antigen specificity is unknown. The CDR3 spans 15 residues. The V and J ends lost 0 bases and 4 bases respectively, with 13 bases between them. Germline values: CDR1 SGDLS, CDR2 YYNGEE. The data originate from a study of cytomegalovirus exposure and HLA in healthy donors. Study outcomes and limitations: One variant, a missense change in DCLRE1C, was linked in a later analysis to TCR beta V- and J-gene trimming. An analysis that was carried out later associated 16,951 TCR beta sequences with HLA alleles at 0.05 false discovery rate.

PCR amplification relied on 60 Vbeta primers (plus 13 Jbeta primers). Measured with immunoSEQ multiplex PCR; TCRdb has only the in-frame clones, and not every one. The table records 200,000 to 250,000 clones, over 75% of them present only once. The rearrangement joins TRBV9 to TRBJ1-2, with D possibly matching TRBD1 (5 bases). The clonotype originates from a human donor in good health. Sample: PBMCs. CDR3: CASSVARTPGYGYTF. Here the CDR3 DNA reads TGTGCCAGCAGCGTAGCCCGGACACCCGGCTATGGCTACACCTTC.